This T cell receptor beta chain came from a study of blood T cell repertoires in COVID-19. Study-level information: Samples taken during acute and convalescent COVID-19 were collected in the United States, Italy and Spain. Sources were T cells, B-cell-depleted T cells, or PBMCs; the material itself was cDNA or gDNA.

Germline V gives CDR1 SGHNT, CDR2 YYREEE (reference sequence). V lost 2 bases and J 2 bases, leaving 15 bases between the germline ends. The CDR3 consists of 16 residues. In the authors' methods: From reference gene primer amplification, estimates of nucleated cell counts were derived. The table came from immunoSEQ multiplex PCR; TCRdb's copy has only in-frame clones and leaves some out. That table is the source of V, J and clone size, and D and trimming were worked out from the DNA. The data contain about 100,000 clones, 80% of them singletons. The sample consisted of peripheral blood. The sequence was collected from a human donor in a cohort sampled during active COVID-19. J is TRBJ2-3 and V is TRBV5-4; D is perhaps TRBD1 (6 bases). CDR3 sequence reads: CASSFPSQGPTDTQYF. The DNA of the CDR3 is TGTGCCAGCAGCTTCCCTTCACAGGGTCCCACAGATACGCAGTATTTT.